Listed below are T cell receptor beta chains from one sample, sequenced in a study of CD8 T cells in ankylosing spondylitis. Each CDR3 protein is one row after TCRdb ran MiXCR on the 5' RACE reads. The profile shows 200,000 to 250,000 distinct CDR3 sequences, over 9.5% of them singletons. Sequenced: blood, either unsorted or a sorted T cell fraction (not recorded which). The source of these receptors is a male donor with ankylosing spondylitis or in good health (not recorded which). Each CDR3 is given with its conserved first and last residue. A D gene is named only where the DNA matches it firmly. A clone size is listed for some rows: how often the clone was seen (once, few, many), or a class if it is expanded.

d_call: TRBD2
v_call: TRBV6-1
clone_size: many
j_call: TRBJ2-1
cdr3_aa: CASSPSGGYNEQFF
cdr3_nt: TGTGCCAGCAGCCCATCGGGGGGGTACAATGAGCAGTTCTTC

d_call: NA
v_call: TRBV2
clone_size: few
j_call: TRBJ2-7
cdr3_aa: CASSEARGGGIYEQYF
cdr3_nt: TGTGCCAGCAGTGAAGCAAGGGGGGGCGGTATCTACGAGCAGTACTTC

d_call: TRBD2
v_call: TRBV28
clone_size: many
j_call: TRBJ2-1
cdr3_aa: CASSFIQRGGSYNEQFF
cdr3_nt: TGTGCCAGCAGTTTCATCCAGCGGGGGGGTTCCTACAATGAGCAGTTCTTC

d_call: NA
v_call: TRBV15
clone_size: few
j_call: TRBJ1-4
cdr3_aa: CATSRPPGEKLFF
cdr3_nt: TGTGCCACCAGCAGGCCGCCCGGGGAAAAACTGTTTTTT

d_call: TRBD2
v_call: TRBV7-6
clone_size: few
j_call: TRBJ2-5
cdr3_aa: CASSQPLAKGEETQYF
cdr3_nt: TGTGCCAGCAGCCAACCACTAGCGAAAGGCGAAGAGACCCAGTACTTC

d_call: TRBD2
v_call: TRBV9
clone_size: few
j_call: TRBJ2-3
cdr3_aa: CASSPRLATDTQYF
cdr3_nt: TGTGCCAGCAGCCCTCGACTAGCGACGGATACGCAGTATTTT

d_call: TRBD1
v_call: TRBV5-1
clone_size: many
j_call: TRBJ1-1
cdr3_aa: CASRTTGVATEAFF
cdr3_nt: TGCGCCAGCAGAACGACAGGGGTTGCCACTGAAGCTTTCTTT

d_call: NA
v_call: TRBV12-3/TRBV12-4
clone_size: many
j_call: TRBJ2-1
cdr3_aa: CASSSTTGSSEQFF
cdr3_nt: TGTGCCAGCAGTTCAACTACAGGGTCGAGTGAGCAGTTCTTC

d_call: TRBD1
v_call: TRBV19
clone_size: NA
j_call: TRBJ2-1
cdr3_aa: CASSTLADRAEENEQFF
cdr3_nt: TGTGCCAGTAGTACGTTGGCGGACAGGGCAGAAGAAAATGAGCAGTTCTTC

d_call: TRBD2
v_call: TRBV24-1
clone_size: few
j_call: TRBJ2-1
cdr3_aa: CATSDSKRGGLNEQFF
cdr3_nt: TGTGCCACCAGTGATTCAAAGCGGGGGGGCCTAAATGAGCAGTTCTTC

d_call: NA
v_call: TRBV4-2
clone_size: NA
j_call: TRBJ2-3
cdr3_aa: CASSQETEGPAEDTQYF
cdr3_nt: TGTGCCAGCAGCCAAGAAACCGAGGGACCCGCGGAAGATACGCAGTATTTT

d_call: NA
v_call: TRBV27
clone_size: many
j_call: TRBJ2-3
cdr3_aa: CASKMSGTDTQYF
cdr3_nt: TGTGCCAGCAAAATGTCCGGGACAGATACGCAGTATTTT

d_call: TRBD2
v_call: TRBV7-9
clone_size: few
j_call: TRBJ2-7
cdr3_aa: CASSTTSGGPTIYEQYF
cdr3_nt: TGTGCCAGCAGCACGACTAGCGGGGGCCCTACCATCTACGAGCAGTACTTC

d_call: NA
v_call: TRBV20-1
clone_size: few
j_call: TRBJ2-7
cdr3_aa: CSAPTGAPSSYEQYF
cdr3_nt: TGCAGTGCCCCGACGGGGGCCCCGAGCTCCTACGAGCAGTACTTC

d_call: TRBD1
v_call: TRBV10-3
clone_size: many
j_call: TRBJ2-2
cdr3_aa: CAISLGQGYTGELFF
cdr3_nt: TGTGCCATCAGTCTGGGACAGGGGTACACCGGGGAGCTGTTTTTT

d_call: TRBD2
v_call: TRBV20-1
clone_size: few
j_call: TRBJ2-5
cdr3_aa: CSSQRGGGQETQYF
cdr3_nt: TGCAGTTCCCAACGGGGGGGGGGCCAAGAGACCCAGTACTTC

d_call: TRBD1
v_call: TRBV14
clone_size: many
j_call: TRBJ2-7
cdr3_aa: CASSPQGAWSYEQYF
cdr3_nt: TGTGCCAGCAGTCCCCAGGGGGCTTGGTCCTACGAGCAGTACTTC

d_call: TRBD1
v_call: TRBV6-1
clone_size: NA
j_call: TRBJ1-2
cdr3_aa: CASSGDRSNYGYTF
cdr3_nt: TGTGCCAGCAGCGGGGACAGGTCGAACTATGGCTACACCTTC

d_call: TRBD2
v_call: TRBV7-2
clone_size: few
j_call: TRBJ2-3
cdr3_aa: CASSLGAPSGGADTQYF
cdr3_nt: TGTGCCAGCAGCTTAGGGGCCCCTAGCGGGGGTGCAGATACGCAGTATTTT

d_call: NA
v_call: TRBV20-1
clone_size: many
j_call: TRBJ2-3
cdr3_aa: CSASRGNTQYF
cdr3_nt: TGCAGTGCCTCAAGGGGGAATACGCAGTATTTT

d_call: NA
v_call: TRBV5-1
clone_size: many
j_call: TRBJ2-5
cdr3_aa: CASSLRVAVQETQYF
cdr3_nt: TGCGCCAGCAGCTTGAGGGTGGCAGTCCAAGAGACCCAGTACTTC

d_call: TRBD2
v_call: TRBV11-2
clone_size: few
j_call: TRBJ2-3
cdr3_aa: CASSLDGRGLSTDTQYF
cdr3_nt: TGTGCCAGCAGCTTAGATGGGCGGGGGTTGAGCACAGATACGCAGTATTTT

d_call: NA
v_call: TRBV6-5
clone_size: many
j_call: TRBJ1-2
cdr3_aa: CASSNPAGQEANYGYTF
cdr3_nt: TGTGCCAGCAGTAACCCCGCTGGGCAGGAAGCTAACTATGGCTACACCTTC

d_call: NA
v_call: TRBV24-1
clone_size: many
j_call: TRBJ1-1
cdr3_aa: CATSDGNGSGRPFF
cdr3_nt: TGTGCCACCAGTGATGGGAACGGTAGCGGACGGCCTTTCTTT

d_call: NA
v_call: TRBV25-1
clone_size: NA
j_call: TRBJ2-2
cdr3_aa: CASKVWGRTGELFF
cdr3_nt: TGTGCCAGCAAGGTCTGGGGAAGGACCGGGGAGCTGTTTTTT

d_call: TRBD1
v_call: TRBV12-3/TRBV12-4
clone_size: many
j_call: TRBJ1-2
cdr3_aa: CASSLGTGGGYTF
cdr3_nt: TGTGCCAGCAGTTTAGGGACAGGGGGCGGCTACACCTTC

d_call: NA
v_call: TRBV7-9
clone_size: many
j_call: TRBJ2-1
cdr3_aa: CASSSPRGENFHSEQFF
cdr3_nt: TGTGCCAGCAGCTCTCCCAGGGGGGAGAACTTTCATAGTGAGCAGTTCTTC

d_call: NA
v_call: TRBV9
clone_size: many
j_call: TRBJ2-3
cdr3_aa: CASSLRGASTDTQYF
cdr3_nt: TGTGCCAGCAGCCTCAGGGGCGCTAGCACAGATACGCAGTATTTT

d_call: TRBD2
v_call: TRBV7-9
clone_size: NA
j_call: TRBJ2-1
cdr3_aa: CASSPTVAGAGNNEQFF
cdr3_nt: TGTGCCAGCAGCCCCACGGTAGCGGGGGCCGGGAACAATGAGCAGTTCTTC

d_call: TRBD1
v_call: TRBV5-5
clone_size: few
j_call: TRBJ2-5
cdr3_aa: CASSPPGQGIWKTQYF
cdr3_nt: TGTGCCAGCAGCCCCCCGGGACAGGGTATTTGGAAGACCCAGTACTTC

d_call: NA
v_call: TRBV29-1
clone_size: many
j_call: TRBJ2-7
cdr3_aa: CSVTRDGYEQYF
cdr3_nt: TGCAGCGTTACACGGGACGGCTACGAGCAGTACTTC

d_call: NA
v_call: TRBV20-1
clone_size: many
j_call: TRBJ1-4
cdr3_aa: CSARPGGATNEKLFF
cdr3_nt: TGCAGTGCTAGACCCGGGGGCGCAACTAATGAAAAACTGTTTTTT

d_call: TRBD2
v_call: TRBV20-1
clone_size: few
j_call: TRBJ2-2
cdr3_aa: CSARASGNTGELFF
cdr3_nt: TGCAGTGCTAGGGCTAGCGGGAACACCGGGGAGCTGTTTTTT

d_call: NA
v_call: TRBV7-9
clone_size: many
j_call: TRBJ1-2
cdr3_aa: CASSSPKPRNGYTF
cdr3_nt: TGTGCCAGCAGCTCCCCGAAGCCCAGGAATGGCTACACCTTC

d_call: NA
v_call: TRBV2
clone_size: many
j_call: TRBJ2-5
cdr3_aa: CASSGNLEETQYF
cdr3_nt: TGTGCCAGCAGTGGCAACTTGGAAGAGACCCAGTACTTC

d_call: NA
v_call: TRBV3-1
clone_size: few
j_call: TRBJ2-1
cdr3_aa: CASSQAAGRGTSNEQFF
cdr3_nt: TGTGCCAGCAGCCAAGCAGCTGGGAGGGGGACGAGCAATGAGCAGTTCTTC

d_call: NA
v_call: TRBV10-3
clone_size: NA
j_call: TRBJ1-1
cdr3_aa: CASQQEMNTEAFF
cdr3_nt: TGTGCCAGCCAACAGGAGATGAACACTGAAGCTTTCTTT